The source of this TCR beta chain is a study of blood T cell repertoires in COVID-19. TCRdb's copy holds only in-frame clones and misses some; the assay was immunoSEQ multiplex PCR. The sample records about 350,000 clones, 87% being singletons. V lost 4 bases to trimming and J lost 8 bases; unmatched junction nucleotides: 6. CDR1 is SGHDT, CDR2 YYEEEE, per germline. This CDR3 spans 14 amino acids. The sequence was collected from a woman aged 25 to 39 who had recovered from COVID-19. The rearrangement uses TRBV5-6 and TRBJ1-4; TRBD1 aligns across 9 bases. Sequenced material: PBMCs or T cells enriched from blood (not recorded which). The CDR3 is CASSLDRGREKLFF. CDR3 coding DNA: TGTGCCAGCAGCCTGGACAGGGGTAGAGAAAAACTGTTTTTT.